The subject of this entry is one T cell receptor beta chain. The repertoire was sequenced with immunoSEQ multiplex PCR; TCRdb's copy has only in-frame clones and lacks some. The repertoire includes roughly 190,000 clones, about nine tenths of them detected once, and approximately 0.56% sits in the top ten. This CDR3 contains 15 residues. Deletions cut 3 bases from V and 2 bases from J, with 13 bases between. From germline, CDR1 is SGHAT and CDR2 FQDESV (reference sequence). The source of the sample is a study of blood T cell repertoires in COVID-19. Study as a whole: Sites in the United States, Italy and Spain provided acute and convalescent COVID-19 samples. The cDNA or gDNA used as material had been derived from T cells, B-cell-depleted T cells, or PBMCs.

The source is a man aged 50-59 years with acute or convalescent COVID-19. Material: peripheral blood. This chain links TRBV11-1 with TRBJ2-5; maybe TRBD1 (7 bases). CDR3 in DNA: TGTGCCAGCAGCTTCGGCGGGACAGAGCAAGAGACCCAGTACTTC. Translating gives CASSFGGTEQETQYF.